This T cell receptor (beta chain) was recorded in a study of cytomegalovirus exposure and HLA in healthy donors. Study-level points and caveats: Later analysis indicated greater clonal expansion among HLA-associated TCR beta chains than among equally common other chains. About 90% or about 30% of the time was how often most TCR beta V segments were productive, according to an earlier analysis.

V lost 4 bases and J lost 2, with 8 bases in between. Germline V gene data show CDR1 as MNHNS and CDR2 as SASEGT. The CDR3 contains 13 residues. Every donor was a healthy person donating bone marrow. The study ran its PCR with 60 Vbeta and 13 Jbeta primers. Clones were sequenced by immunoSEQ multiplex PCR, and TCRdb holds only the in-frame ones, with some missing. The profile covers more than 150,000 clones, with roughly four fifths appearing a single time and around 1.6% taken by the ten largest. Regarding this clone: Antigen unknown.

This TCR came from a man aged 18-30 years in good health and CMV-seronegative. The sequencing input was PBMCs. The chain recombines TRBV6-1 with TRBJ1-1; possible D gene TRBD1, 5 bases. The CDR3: CASSVQGNTEAFF. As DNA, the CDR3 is TGTGCCAGCAGTGTTCAGGGAAACACTGAAGCTTTCTTT.